This T cell receptor beta chain is from a study of blood T cells in healthy people across ages. General study points: PBMCs went unsorted, and a conclusive naive versus antigen-experienced comparison was therefore prevented. Long-lived and aged donors differed, with more naive CD4+ cells and higher diversity in the long-lived.

This clonotype was recorded at least ten times. Its antigen is undetermined. Russia was home to the donors, healthy Caucasian individuals aged roughly 6 to 90. The second PCR ran about 6 to 12 cycles with a sample-barcoded 5' primer and J-beta primers. A template-switch adaptor containing 12 random nucleotides labeled each cDNA molecule. Via MiXCR, TCRdb re-called the 5' RACE reads, giving one row per CDR3 protein. The table includes approximately 810,000 distinct CDR3 sequences, roughly 26% detected once. The CDR3 extends over 17 amino acids. Trimming removed 0 bases from V and 3 bases from J, with 15 bases in between. Germline values: CDR1 MGHRA, CDR2 YSYEKL.

This chain joins TRBV4-1 and TRBJ2-1; D tentatively fits TRBD1 or TRBD2 (5 bases each). What was sequenced was blood. This clonotype was obtained from an elderly woman in good health. The CDR3 nucleotides are TGCGCCAGCAGCCAAGATTTGAGGGGCCCCTACTACAATGAGCAGTTCTTC. This encodes CASSQDLRGPYYNEQFF.